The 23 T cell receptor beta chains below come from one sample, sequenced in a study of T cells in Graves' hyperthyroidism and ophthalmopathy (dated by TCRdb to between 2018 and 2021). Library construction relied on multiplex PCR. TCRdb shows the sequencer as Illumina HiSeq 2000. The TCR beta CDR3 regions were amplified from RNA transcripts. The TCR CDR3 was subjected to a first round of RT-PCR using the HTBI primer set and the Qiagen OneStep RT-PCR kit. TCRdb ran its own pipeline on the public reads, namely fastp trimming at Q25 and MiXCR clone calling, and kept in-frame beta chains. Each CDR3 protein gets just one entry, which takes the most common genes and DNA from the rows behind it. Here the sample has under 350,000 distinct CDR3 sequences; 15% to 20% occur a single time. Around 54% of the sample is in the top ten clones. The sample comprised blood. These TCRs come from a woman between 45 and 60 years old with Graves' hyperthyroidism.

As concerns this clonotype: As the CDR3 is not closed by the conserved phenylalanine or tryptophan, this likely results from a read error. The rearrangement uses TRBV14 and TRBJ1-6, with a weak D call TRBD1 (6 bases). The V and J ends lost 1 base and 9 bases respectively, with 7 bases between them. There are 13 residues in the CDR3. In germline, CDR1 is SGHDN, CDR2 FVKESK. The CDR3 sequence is CASSQGTVSPLHL. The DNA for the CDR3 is TGTGCCAGCAGCCAAGGGACAGTTTCACCCCTCCACCTT.

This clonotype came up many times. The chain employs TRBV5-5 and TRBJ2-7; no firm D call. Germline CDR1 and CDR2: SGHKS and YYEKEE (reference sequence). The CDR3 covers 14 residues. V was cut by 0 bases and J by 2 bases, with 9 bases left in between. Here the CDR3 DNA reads TGTGCCAGCAGCTTGGTCCCTACCACCTACGAGCAGTACGTC. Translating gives CASSLVPTTYEQYV.

The chain's CDR3 is CASSSLTGDSYNGYTF. The DNA of the CDR3 is TGCGCCAGCAGCTCCCTTACAGGGGATTCTTATAATGGCTACACCTTC. J is TRBJ1-2 and V is TRBV5-1; 7 bases match TRBD1. Germline values: CDR1 SGHRS, CDR2 YFSETQ. V trimming: 3 bases; J trimming: 6 bases; junction bases outside the gene matches: 14. The CDR3 sequence is 16 residues long.

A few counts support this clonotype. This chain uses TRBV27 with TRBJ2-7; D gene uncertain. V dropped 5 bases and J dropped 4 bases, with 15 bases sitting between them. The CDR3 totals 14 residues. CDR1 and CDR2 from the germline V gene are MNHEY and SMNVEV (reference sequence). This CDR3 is CASSPFSGFYEQYV. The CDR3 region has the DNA TGTGCCAGCAGTCCCTTCAGTGGATTTTACGAGCAGTACGTC.

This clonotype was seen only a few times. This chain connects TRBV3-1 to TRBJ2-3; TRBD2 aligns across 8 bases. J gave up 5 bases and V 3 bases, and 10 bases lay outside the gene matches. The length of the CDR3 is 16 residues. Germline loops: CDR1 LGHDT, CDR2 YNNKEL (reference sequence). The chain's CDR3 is CASSHLAGLRGDTQYF. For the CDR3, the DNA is TGTGCCAGCAGCCATTTAGCGGGGTTACGTGGAGATACGCAGTATTTT.

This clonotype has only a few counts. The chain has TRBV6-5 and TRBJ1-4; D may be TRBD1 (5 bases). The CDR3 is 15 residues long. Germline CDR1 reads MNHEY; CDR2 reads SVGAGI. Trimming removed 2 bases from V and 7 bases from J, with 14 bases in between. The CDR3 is CASSYKPAGAEKLFF. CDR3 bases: TGTGCCAGCAGTTACAAACCGGCCGGGGCTGAAAAACTGTTTTTT.

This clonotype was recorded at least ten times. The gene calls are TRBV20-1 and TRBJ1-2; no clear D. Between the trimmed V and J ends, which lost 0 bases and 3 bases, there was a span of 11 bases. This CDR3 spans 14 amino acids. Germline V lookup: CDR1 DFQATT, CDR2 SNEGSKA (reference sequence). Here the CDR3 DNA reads TGCAGTGCTAGAGACCCCCGGGGAGACTATGGCTACACCTTC. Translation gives CSARDPRGDYGYTF.

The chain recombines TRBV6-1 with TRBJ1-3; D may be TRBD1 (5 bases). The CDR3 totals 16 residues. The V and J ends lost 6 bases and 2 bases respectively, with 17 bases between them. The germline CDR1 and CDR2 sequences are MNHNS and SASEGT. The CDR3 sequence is CASRTLRDGAGNTIYF. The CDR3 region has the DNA TGTGCCAGCAGGACACTCAGGGATGGGGCTGGAAACACCATATATTTT.

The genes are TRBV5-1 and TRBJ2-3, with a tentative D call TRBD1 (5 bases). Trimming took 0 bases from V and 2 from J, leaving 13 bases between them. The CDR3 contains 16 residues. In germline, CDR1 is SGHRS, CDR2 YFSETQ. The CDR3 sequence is CASSLEGIHDTDTQYF. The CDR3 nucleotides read TGCGCCAGCAGCTTGGAGGGGATCCATGACACAGATACGCAGTATTTT.

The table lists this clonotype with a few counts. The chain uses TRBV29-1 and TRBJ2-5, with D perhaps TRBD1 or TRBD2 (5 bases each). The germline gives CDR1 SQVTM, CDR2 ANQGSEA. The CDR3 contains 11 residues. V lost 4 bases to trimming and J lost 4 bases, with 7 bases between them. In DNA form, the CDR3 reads TGCAGCGTTGGAGGGGTAGAGACCCAGTACTTC. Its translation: CSVGGVETQYF.

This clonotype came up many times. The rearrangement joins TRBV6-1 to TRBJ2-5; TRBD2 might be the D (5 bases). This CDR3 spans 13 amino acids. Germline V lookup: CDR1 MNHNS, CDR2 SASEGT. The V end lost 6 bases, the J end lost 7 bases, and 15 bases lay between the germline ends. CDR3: CASRGRDWGTQYF. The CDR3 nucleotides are TGTGCCAGCAGGGGTCGGGATTGGGGGACCCAGTACTTC.

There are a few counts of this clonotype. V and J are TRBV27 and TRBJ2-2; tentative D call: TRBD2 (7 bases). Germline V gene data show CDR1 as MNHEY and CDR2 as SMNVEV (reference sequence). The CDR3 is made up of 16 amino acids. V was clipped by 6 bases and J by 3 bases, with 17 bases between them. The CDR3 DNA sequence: TGTGCCAGCAGAAAAGAGGGGGGGGCCTACACCGGGGAGCTGTTTTTT. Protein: CASRKEGGAYTGELFF.

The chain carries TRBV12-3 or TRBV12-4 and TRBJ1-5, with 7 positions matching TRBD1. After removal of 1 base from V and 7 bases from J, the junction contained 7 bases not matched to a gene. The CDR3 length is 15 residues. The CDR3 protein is CASSLDRGPNQPQHF. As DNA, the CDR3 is TGTGCCAGCAGTTTAGACAGGGGACCGAACCAGCCCCAGCATTTT.

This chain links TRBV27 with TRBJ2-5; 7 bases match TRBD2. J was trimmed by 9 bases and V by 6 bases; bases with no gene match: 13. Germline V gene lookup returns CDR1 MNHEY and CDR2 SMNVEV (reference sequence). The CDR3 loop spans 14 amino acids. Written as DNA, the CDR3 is TGTGCCAGCAGCAAGGCCGGGGCCCGGGGGGCCCAGTACTTC. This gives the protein CASSKAGARGAQYF.

The CDR3 coding sequence is TGCAGTGCCCGAATCCCTTCCGGACAGGGGGCTGGGTATTCACCCCTCCACTTT. Translation: CSARIPSGQGAGYSPLHF. The chain couples TRBV20-1 to TRBJ1-6, with 11 bases that match TRBD1. Trimming at V came to 6 bases and at J to 8 bases, leaving 18 bases not matched to a gene. Germline CDR1 is DFQATT and CDR2 is SNEGSKA (reference sequence). This CDR3 has 18 residues.

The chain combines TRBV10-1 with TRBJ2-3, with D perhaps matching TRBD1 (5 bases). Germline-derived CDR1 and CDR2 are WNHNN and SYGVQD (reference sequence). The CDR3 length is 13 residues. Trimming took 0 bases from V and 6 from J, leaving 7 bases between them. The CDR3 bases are TGCGCCAGCAGTGAGTCGGGGCCGGATACGCAGTATTTT. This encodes CASSESGPDTQYF.

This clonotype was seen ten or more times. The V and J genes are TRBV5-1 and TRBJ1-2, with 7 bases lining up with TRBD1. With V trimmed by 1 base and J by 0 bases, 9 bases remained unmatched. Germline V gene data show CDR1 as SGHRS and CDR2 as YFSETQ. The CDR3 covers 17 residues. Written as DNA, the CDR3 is TGCGCCAGCAGCTTGAAAGGGGGCGCCGGGTCTAACTATGGCTACACCTTC. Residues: CASSLKGGAGSNYGYTF.

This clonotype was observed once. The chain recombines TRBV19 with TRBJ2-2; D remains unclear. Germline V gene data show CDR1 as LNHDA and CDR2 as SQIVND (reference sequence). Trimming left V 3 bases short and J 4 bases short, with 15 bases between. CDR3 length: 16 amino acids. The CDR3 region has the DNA TGTGCCAGTAGTATTAGACGTTCGAGAACCACCGGGGAGCTGTTTTTT. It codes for CASSIRRSRTTGELFF. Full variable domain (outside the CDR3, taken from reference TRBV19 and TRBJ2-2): DGGITQSPKYLFRKEGQNVTLSCEQNLNHDAMYWYRQDPGQGLRLIYYSQIVNDFQKGDIAEGYSVSREKKESFPLTVTSAQKNPTAFYLCASSIRRSRTTGELFFGEGSRLTVL.

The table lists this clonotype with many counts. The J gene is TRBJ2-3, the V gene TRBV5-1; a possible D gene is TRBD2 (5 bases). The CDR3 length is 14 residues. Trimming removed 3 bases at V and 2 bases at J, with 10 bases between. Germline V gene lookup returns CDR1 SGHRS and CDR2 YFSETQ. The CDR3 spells CASSSGSNTDTQYF. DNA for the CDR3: TGCGCCAGCAGCTCGGGATCGAACACAGATACGCAGTATTTT.

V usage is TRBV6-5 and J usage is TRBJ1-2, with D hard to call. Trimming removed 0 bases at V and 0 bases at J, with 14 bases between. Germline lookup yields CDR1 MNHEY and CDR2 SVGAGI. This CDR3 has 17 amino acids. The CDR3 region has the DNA TGTGCCAGCAGTTACTCGGCGTCACGGAAAACTAACTATGGCTACACCTTC. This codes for CASSYSASRKTNYGYTF.

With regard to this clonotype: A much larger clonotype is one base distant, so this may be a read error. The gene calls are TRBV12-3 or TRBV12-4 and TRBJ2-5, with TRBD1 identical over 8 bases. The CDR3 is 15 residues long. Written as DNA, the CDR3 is TGTGCCGGCAGTTTAGCGCACGGGACAGGAGAGACCCAGTACTTC. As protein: CAGSLAHGTGETQYF.

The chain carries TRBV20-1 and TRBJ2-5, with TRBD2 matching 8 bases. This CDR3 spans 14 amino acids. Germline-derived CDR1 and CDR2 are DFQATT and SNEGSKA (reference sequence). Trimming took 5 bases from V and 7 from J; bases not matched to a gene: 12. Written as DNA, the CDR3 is TGCAGTGCTCGATTTAGCGGGGCCCTAACGACCCAGTACTTC. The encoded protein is CSARFSGALTTQYF.

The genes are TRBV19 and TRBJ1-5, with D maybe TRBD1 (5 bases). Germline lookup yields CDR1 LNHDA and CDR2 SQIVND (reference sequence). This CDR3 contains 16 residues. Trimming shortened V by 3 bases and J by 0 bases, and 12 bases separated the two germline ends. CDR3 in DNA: TGTGCCAGTAGTATTGGAGACAGTCCTAGCAATCAGCCCCAGCATTTT. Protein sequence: CASSIGDSPSNQPQHF. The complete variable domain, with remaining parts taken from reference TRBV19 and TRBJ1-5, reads DGGITQSPKYLFRKEGQNVTLSCEQNLNHDAMYWYRQDPGQGLRLIYYSQIVNDFQKGDIAEGYSVSREKKESFPLTVTSAQKNPTAFYLCASSIGDSPSNQPQHFGDGTRLSIL.